A selection of T cell receptor beta chains follows, all from one sample in a study of technical replicates of blood from a few donors. Assay: immunoSEQ multiplex PCR; the TCRdb copy retains only in-frame clones and omits some. Here the sample spans 95,000 to 100,000 clones, around 95% being singletons. The sequenced sample was T cells isolated from PBMCs. These TCRs come from a human donor in good health. Each CDR3 is given with its conserved first and last residue. The order of the fields is D gene, J gene, V gene, CDR3 DNA, CDR3 protein. The D gene is left open where the match is weak.

TRBD1,TRBJ2-7,TRBV4-1,TGCGCCAGCAGCCAACGCATTGACAGGGAGTTGTACTTC,CASSQRIDRELYF
TRBD1,TRBJ1-6,TRBV5-1,TGCGCCAGCAGCCTACAGGGGGCGGAATTTTCACCCCTCCACTTT,CASSLQGAEFSPLHF
TRBD1,TRBJ1-5,TRBV5-1,TGCGCCAGCAGCTCTACAGGGGCGAGCAATCAGCCCCAGCATTTT,CASSSTGASNQPQHF
-,TRBJ2-3,TRBV5-1,TGCGCCAGCAATGGAGCGACTAGCACAGATACGCAGTATTTT,CASNGATSTDTQYF
-,TRBJ2-1,TRBV13,TGTGCCAGCAGCCCTCCCGCAGGGCCTCCCCTCAATGAGCAGTTCTTC,CASSPPAGPPLNEQFF
TRBD1,TRBJ2-7,TRBV19,TGTGCCAGTAGTACCCGGACAGGGTCATTCTCCTACGAGCAGTACTTC,CASSTRTGSFSYEQYF
-,TRBJ1-1,TRBV12-1,TGTGCCAGCAGCTTTGATCCCTGGGACAGGGTGTCCCAGGTCGGCACTGAAGCTTTCTTT,CASSFDPWDRVSQVGTEAFF
TRBD1,TRBJ1-6,TRBV2,TGTGCCAGCACAGGGGGCAGCTCCTATAATTCACCCCTCCACTTT,CASTGGSSYNSPLHF
TRBD1,TRBJ1-2,TRBV12-5,TGTGCTAGTGGTCTCACACCCGGGACAGGGGAGAACACCTTC,CASGLTPGTGENTF
TRBD2,TRBJ2-7,TRBV7-9,TGTGCGTCAAACCTAGCGGGAGGGACCTACGAGCAGTACTTC,CASNLAGGTYEQYF
-,TRBJ2-6,TRBV28,TGTGCCAGCAGCACTGGACTCATGAGGGCCAACGTCCTGACTTTC,CASSTGLMRANVLTF
-,TRBJ2-7,TRBV11-3,TGTGCCAGCAGTTCGGACAGCAACGAGCAGTACTTC,CASSSDSNEQYF
-,TRBJ1-1,TRBV11-2,TGTGCCAGCACCATCACTCGTTTTGGGGGCGGGGGGAACACTGAAGCTTTCTTT,CASTITRFGGGGNTEAFF
-,TRBJ2-1,TRBV10-1,TGCGCCAGCAGTGAAGGCGGGACCGGGGGTAATGAGCAGTTCTTC,CASSEGGTGGNEQFF
TRBD2,TRBJ2-7,TRBV28,TGTGCCAGCAGTTTGGGACTAGCGGGAGGCGAGCAGTACTTC,CASSLGLAGGEQYF
-,TRBJ1-2,TRBV10-3,TGTGCCATCAGTGAGTCGAGGTATGGCTACACCTTC,CAISESRYGYTF
-,TRBJ1-6,TRBV5-8,TGTGCCAGCAGCTTGGTGGGGGGGCCTTATAATTCACCCCTCCACTTT,CASSLVGGPYNSPLHF
TRBD1,TRBJ1-5,TRBV4-1,TGCGCCAGCAGCCAAGCCGGGACAGTACGGCCCCAGCATTTT,CASSQAGTVRPQHF